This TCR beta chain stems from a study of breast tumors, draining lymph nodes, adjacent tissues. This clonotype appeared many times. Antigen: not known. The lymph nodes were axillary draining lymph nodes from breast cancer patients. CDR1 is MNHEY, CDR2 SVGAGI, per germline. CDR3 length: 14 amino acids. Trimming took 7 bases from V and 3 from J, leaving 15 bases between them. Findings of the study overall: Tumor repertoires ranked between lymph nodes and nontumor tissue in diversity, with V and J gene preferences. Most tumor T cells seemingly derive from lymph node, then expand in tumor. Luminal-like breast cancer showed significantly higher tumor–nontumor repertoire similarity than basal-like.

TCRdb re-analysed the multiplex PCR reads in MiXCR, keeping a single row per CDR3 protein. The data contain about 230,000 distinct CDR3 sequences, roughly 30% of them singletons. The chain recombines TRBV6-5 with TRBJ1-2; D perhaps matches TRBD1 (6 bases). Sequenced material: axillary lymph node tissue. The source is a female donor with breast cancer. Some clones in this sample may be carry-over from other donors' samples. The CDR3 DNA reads TGTGCCAGCAAACTACAGGGAGGGGACTATGGCTACACCTTC. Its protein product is CASKLQGGDYGYTF.